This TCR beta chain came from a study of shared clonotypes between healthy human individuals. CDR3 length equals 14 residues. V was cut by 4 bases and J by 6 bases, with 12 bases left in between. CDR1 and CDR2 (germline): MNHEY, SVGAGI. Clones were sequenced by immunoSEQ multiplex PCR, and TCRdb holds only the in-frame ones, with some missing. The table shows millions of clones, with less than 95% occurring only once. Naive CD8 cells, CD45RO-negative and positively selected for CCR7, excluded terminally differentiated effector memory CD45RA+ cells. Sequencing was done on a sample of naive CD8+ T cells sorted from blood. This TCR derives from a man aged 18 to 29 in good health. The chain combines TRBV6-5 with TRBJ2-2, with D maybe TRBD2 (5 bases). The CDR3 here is CASSSLGGSGELFF. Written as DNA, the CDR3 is TGTGCCAGCAGTTCCCTCGGAGGTTCCGGGGAGCTGTTTTTT.